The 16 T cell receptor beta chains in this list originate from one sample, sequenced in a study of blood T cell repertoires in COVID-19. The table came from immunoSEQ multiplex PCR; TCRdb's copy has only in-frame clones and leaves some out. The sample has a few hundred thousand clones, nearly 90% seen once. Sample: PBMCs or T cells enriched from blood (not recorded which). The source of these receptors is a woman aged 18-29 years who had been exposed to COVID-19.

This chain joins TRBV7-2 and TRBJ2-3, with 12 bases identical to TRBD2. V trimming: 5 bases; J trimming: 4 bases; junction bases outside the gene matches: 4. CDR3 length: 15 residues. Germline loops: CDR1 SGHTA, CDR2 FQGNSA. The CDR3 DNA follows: TGTGCCAGCAGCCCTAGACTAGCGGGAGCAGATACGCAGTATTTT. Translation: CASSPRLAGADTQYF.

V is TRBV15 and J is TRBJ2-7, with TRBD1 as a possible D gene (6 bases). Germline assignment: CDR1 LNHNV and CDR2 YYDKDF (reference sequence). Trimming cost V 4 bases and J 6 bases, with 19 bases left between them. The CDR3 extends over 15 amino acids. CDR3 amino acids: CATSINRAPLREQYF. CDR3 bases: TGTGCCACCAGCATCAACAGGGCCCCCCTACGCGAGCAGTACTTC.

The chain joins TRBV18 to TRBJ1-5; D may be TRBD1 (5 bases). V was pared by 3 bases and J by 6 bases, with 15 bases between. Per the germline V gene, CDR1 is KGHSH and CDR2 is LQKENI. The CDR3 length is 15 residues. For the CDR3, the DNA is TGTGCCAGCTCACCTAACCCTCAGGGAACTCAGCCCCAGCATTTT. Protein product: CASSPNPQGTQPQHF.

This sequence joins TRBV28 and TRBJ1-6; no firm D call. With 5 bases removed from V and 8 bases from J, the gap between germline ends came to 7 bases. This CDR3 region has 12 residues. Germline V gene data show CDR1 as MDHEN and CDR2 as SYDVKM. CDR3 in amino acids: CASSPTYSPLHF. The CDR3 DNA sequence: TGTGCCAGCAGTCCCACTTATTCACCCCTCCACTTT. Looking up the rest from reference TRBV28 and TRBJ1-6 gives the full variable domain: DVKVTQSSRYLVKRTGEKVFLECVQDMDHENMFWYRQDPGLGLRLIYFSYDVKMKEKGDIPEGYSVSREKKERFSLILESASTNQTSMYLCASSPTYSPLHFGNGTRLTVT.

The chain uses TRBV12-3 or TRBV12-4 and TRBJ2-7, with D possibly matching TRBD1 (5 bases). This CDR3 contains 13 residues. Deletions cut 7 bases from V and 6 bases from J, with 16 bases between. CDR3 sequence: CASTLVQGGEQYF. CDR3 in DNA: TGTGCCAGCACCCTTGTTCAGGGTGGCGAGCAGTACTTC.

CDR3 DNA: TGCGCCAGCACAGGTGGACAGGGGATTCGTGGCTACACCTTC. Amino acid sequence: CASTGGQGIRGYTF. This sequence joins TRBV5-1 and TRBJ1-2; 9 bases fit TRBD1. CDR3 length: 14 residues. Germline CDR1 SGHRS, CDR2 YFSETQ. The J segment lost 7 bases and the V segment lost 6 bases, leaving 10 bases of the junction unmatched.

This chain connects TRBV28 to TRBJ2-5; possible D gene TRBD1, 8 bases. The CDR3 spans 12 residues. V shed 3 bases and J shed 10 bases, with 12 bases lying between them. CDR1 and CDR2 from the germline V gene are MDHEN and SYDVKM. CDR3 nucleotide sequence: TGTGCCAGCAGTTTTACAGGGGGGGACCAGTACTTC. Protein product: CASSFTGGDQYF.

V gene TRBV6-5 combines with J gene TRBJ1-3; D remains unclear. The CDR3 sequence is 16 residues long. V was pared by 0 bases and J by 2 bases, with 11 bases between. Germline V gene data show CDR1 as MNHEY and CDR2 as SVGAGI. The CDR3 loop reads CASSYSMPSAGNTIYF. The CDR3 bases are TGTGCCAGCAGTTACTCGATGCCGTCGGCTGGAAACACCATATATTTT.

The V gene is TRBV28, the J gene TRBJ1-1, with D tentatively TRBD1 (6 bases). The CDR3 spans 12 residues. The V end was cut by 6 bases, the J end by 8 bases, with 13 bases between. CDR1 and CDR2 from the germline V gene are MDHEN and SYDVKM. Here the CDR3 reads CASSRWTAEAFF. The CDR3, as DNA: TGTGCCAGCAGCCGTTGGACAGCGGAAGCTTTCTTT. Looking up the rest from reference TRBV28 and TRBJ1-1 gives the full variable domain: DVKVTQSSRYLVKRTGEKVFLECVQDMDHENMFWYRQDPGLGLRLIYFSYDVKMKEKGDIPEGYSVSREKKERFSLILESASTNQTSMYLCASSRWTAEAFFGQGTRLTVV.

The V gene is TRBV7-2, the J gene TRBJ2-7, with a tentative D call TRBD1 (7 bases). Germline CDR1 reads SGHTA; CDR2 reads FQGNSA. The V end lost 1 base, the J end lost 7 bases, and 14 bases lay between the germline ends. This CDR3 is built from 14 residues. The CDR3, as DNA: TGTGCCAGCAGCTTAGATTCAGGGGGGAAAGAGCAGTACTTC. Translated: CASSLDSGGKEQYF.

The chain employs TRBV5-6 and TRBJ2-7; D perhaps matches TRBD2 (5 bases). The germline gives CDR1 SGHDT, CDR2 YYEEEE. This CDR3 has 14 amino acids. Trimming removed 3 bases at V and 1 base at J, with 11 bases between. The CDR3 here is CASSYRRVSYEQYF. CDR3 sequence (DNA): TGTGCCAGCAGCTACCGGCGGGTATCCTACGAGCAGTACTTC.

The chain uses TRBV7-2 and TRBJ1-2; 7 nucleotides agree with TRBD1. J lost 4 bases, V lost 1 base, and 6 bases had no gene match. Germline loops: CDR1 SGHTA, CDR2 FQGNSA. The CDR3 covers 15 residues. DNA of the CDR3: TGTGCCAGCAGCTTAGAAATTGGGGACAGCTATGGCTACACCTTC. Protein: CASSLEIGDSYGYTF.

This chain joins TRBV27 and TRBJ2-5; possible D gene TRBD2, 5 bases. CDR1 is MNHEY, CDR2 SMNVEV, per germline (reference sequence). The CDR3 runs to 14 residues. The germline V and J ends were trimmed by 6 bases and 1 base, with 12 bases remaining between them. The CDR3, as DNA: TGTGCCAGCAGAGAACCGGGGTTCCAAGAGACCCAGTACTTC. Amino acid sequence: CASREPGFQETQYF.

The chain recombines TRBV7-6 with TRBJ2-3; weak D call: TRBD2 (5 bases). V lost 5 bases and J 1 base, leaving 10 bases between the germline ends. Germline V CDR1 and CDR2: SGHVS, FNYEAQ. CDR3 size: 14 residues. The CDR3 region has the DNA TGTGCCAGCAGCCCAGTGCGGGGCACAGATACGCAGTATTTT. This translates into CASSPVRGTDTQYF.

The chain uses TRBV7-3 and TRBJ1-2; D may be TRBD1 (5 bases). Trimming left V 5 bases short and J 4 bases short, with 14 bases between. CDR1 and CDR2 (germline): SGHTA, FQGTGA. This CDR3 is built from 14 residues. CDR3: CASSPTGGVYGYTF. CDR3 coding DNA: TGTGCCAGCAGCCCCACGGGGGGTGTCTATGGCTACACCTTC.

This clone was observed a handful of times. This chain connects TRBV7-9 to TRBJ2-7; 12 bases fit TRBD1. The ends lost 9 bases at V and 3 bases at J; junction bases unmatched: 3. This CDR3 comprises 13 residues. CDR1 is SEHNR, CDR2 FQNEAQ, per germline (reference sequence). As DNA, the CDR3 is TGTGCCAGTGGGACAGGGGGCGTCTACGAGCAGTACTTC. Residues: CASGTGGVYEQYF.